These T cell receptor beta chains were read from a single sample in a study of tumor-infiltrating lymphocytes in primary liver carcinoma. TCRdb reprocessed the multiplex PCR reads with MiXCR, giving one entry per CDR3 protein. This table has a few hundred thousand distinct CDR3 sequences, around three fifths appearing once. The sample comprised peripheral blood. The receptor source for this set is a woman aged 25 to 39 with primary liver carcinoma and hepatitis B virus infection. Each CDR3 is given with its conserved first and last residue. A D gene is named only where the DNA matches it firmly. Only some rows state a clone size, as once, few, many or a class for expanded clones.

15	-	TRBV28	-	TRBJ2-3	CASTLLGQNTDTQYF	TGTGCCAGCACCCTTTTGGGGCAGAACACAGATACGCAGTATTTT
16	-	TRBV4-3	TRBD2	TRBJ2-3	CASSQEAGTSANTQYF	TGCGCCAGCAGCCAAGAAGCAGGGACTAGCGCTAATACGCAGTATTTT
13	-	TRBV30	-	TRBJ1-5	CAWSFQGGQPQHF	TGTGCCTGGAGCTTCCAGGGCGGTCAGCCCCAGCATTTT
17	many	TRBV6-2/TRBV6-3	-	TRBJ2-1	CASSYGRAAGPHNEQFF	TGTGCCAGCAGCTACGGACGGGCCGCGGGTCCCCACAATGAGCAGTTCTTC
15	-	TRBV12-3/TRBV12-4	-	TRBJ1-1	CASSLFYIISTEAFF	TGTGCCAGCAGTTTGTTCTACATTATTTCTACTGAAGCTTTCTTT
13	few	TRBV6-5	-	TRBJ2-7	CASSYRGSHEQYF	TGTGCCAGCAGTTACAGAGGATCCCACGAGCAGTACTTC
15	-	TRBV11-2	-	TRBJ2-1	CASGLVAGFYSEQFF	TGTGCCAGCGGCTTAGTGGCGGGGTTCTACAGTGAGCAGTTCTTC
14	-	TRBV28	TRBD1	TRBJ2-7	CASSFMGQGREQYF	TGTGCCAGCAGTTTTATGGGACAGGGGCGCGAGCAGTACTTC
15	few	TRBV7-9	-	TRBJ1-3	CASSLVGLSGNTIYF	TGTGCCAGCAGCCTGGTCGGTCTCTCTGGAAACACCATATATTTT
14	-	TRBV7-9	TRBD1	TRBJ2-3	CASSPPGTAKTQYF	TGTGCCAGCAGCCCCCCCGGGACAGCCAAGACGCAGTATTTT
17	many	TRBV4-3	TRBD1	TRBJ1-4	CASSLGGTAATNEKLFF	TGCGCCAGCAGCCTCGGGGGGACAGCTGCAACTAATGAAAAACTGTTTTTT
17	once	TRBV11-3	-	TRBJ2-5	CASSLTIWGLGRETQYF	TGTGCCAGCAGCTTAACCATTTGGGGGTTGGGACGAGAGACCCAGTACTTC
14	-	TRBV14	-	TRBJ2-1	CASCQLTLRSPMFF	TGTGCCAGCTGCCAACTAACTCTACGCTCTCCTATGTTCTTC
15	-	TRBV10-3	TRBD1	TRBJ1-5	CATAVGTASNQPQHF	TGTGCCACCGCGGTGGGGACAGCTAGCAATCAGCCCCAGCATTTT
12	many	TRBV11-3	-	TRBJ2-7	CATATGKDEQYF	TGTGCCACCGCTACAGGGAAGGACGAGCAGTACTTC
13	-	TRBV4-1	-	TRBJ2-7	CTSSWARTYEQYF	TGCACCAGCAGCTGGGCAAGGACCTACGAGCAGTACTTC
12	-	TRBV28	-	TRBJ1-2	CASHNSNYGYTF	TGTGCCAGCCACAATTCTAACTATGGCTACACCTTC
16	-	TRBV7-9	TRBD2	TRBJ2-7	CASSPGLAKEVLEQYF	TGTGCCAGCAGCCCGGGACTAGCGAAGGAGGTTTTGGAGCAGTACTTC
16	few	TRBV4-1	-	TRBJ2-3	CASSQQAARATDTQYF	TGCGCCAGCAGCCAACAGGCTGCCAGGGCCACAGATACGCAGTATTTT
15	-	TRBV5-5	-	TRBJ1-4	CASSLSRGFVEKLFF	TGTGCCAGCAGCTTGTCCAGAGGGTTCGTGGAAAAACTGTTTTTT
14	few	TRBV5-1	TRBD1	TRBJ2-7	CASSGRDRAYEQYF	TGCGCCAGCAGCGGGCGGGACAGGGCCTACGAGCAGTACTTC
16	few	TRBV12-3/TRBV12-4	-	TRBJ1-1	CASSLGGGLQGRDAFF	TGTGCCAGCAGTTTAGGTGGGGGTTTACAGGGTAGGGATGCTTTCTTT
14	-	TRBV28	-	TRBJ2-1	CTNSDFREYNEQFF	TGTACCAACAGTGATTTCAGGGAGTACAATGAGCAGTTCTTC
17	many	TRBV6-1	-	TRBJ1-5	CASSEVITRHSNQPQHF	TGTGCCAGCAGTGAAGTTATAACGCGACATAGCAATCAGCCCCAGCATTTT
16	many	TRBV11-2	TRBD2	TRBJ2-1	CASSLSGLAPYNEQFF	TGTGCCAGCAGCCTCTCCGGACTAGCCCCCTACAATGAGCAGTTCTTC
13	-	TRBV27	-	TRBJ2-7	CASSSSVDYEQYF	TGTGCCAGCAGTTCTAGCGTTGACTACGAGCAGTACTTC
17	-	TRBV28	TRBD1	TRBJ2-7	CASSLRGRDRSSYEQYF	TGTGCCAGCAGTTTAAGGGGTCGGGACAGGAGCTCCTACGAGCAGTACTTC
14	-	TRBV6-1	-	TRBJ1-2	CANSERRGTYGYTF	TGTGCCAACAGTGAACGGCGGGGGACCTATGGCTACACCTTC
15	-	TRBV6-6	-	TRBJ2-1	CASSYSGTETNWHFF	TGTGCCAGCAGTTACTCCGGGACCGAGACCAATTGGCATTTCTTC
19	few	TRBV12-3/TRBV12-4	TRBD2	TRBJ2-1	CASSFSRLAGHEPYNEQFF	TGTGCCAGCAGTTTTAGTCGGCTAGCGGGGCATGAACCCTACAATGAGCAGTTCTTC
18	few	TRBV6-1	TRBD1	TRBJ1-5	CASSGRQGGSRSNQPQHF	TGTGCCAGCAGTGGCCGACAGGGAGGGTCGAGGAGCAATCAGCCCCAGCATTTT
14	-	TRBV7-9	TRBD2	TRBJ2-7	CASSYSGRLYEQYF	TGTGCCAGCAGCTATAGCGGGAGGCTCTACGAGCAGTACTTC
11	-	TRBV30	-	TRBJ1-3	CAWRETGTIYF	TGTGCCTGGAGGGAGACCGGGACCATATATTTT
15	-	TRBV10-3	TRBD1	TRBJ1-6	CAIRDPQGNNSPLHF	TGTGCCATCAGGGACCCACAGGGGAACAATTCACCCCTCCACTTT
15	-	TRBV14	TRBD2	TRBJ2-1	CASIHWTSRSNEQFF	TGTGCCAGCATCCATTGGACTAGCAGGAGCAATGAGCAGTTCTTC
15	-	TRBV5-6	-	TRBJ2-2	CACGLAPRVTRELFF	TGTGCCTGCGGCTTGGCACCCAGAGTCACCAGGGAGCTGTTTTTT
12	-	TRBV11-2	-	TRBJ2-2	CASISWPWELFF	TGTGCCAGCATTTCTTGGCCCTGGGAGCTGTTTTTT
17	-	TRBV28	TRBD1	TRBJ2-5	CASSPRPGQGRQETQYF	TGTGCCAGCAGTCCCAGACCGGGACAGGGAAGGCAAGAGACCCAGTACTTC